These 23 T cell receptor beta chains were all obtained from the same sample, sequenced in a study of blood T cell repertoires in COVID-19. Sequenced by immunoSEQ multiplex PCR; TCRdb stores in-frame clones only, minus some. The sample includes approximately 220,000 clones, around nine tenths of them seen just once. The sample comprised PBMCs or T cells enriched from blood (not recorded which). Source of these receptors: a young woman who had been exposed to COVID-19.

J is TRBJ1-6 and V is TRBV5-4, with D unresolved. Deletions cut 2 bases from V and 4 bases from J, with 7 bases between. The germline gives CDR1 SGHNT, CDR2 YYREEE (reference sequence). This CDR3 has 14 residues. CDR3 bases: TGTGCCAGCAGCTTAGGAGGTTATAATTCACCCCTCCACTTT. This translates into CASSLGGYNSPLHF.

This clone was seen once. The CDR3, as DNA: TGCGCCAGCAGCCAAAATCCGGGACAGGGGGCCTACGAGCAGTACTTC. Amino acid sequence: CASSQNPGQGAYEQYF. The rearrangement joins TRBV4-1 to TRBJ2-7; 11 bases line up with TRBD1. The CDR3 is 16 amino acids. Germline assignment: CDR1 MGHRA and CDR2 YSYEKL. V was pared by 2 bases and J by 2 bases, with 5 bases of the junction left unmatched.

The rearrangement links TRBV6-2 or TRBV6-3 to TRBJ1-6; D gene ambiguous. CDR1 is MNHEY and CDR2 is SVGEGT in the germline V gene. CDR3 size: 11 residues. Trimming pared 6 bases from V and 15 bases from J, leaving 12 bases between. The DNA for the CDR3 is TGTGCCAGCAGCGCCAGGAGGGACCTCCACTTT. Translated, it gives CASSARRDLHF.

The chain carries TRBV7-9 and TRBJ2-7; no reliable D call. Trimming left V 5 bases short and J 6 bases short, with 8 bases between. CDR1 is SEHNR and CDR2 is FQNEAQ in the germline V gene (reference sequence). The CDR3 sequence is 11 residues long. CDR3 DNA: TGTGCCAGCAGCCCGAGGATCGAGCAGTACTTC. Translated, it gives CASSPRIEQYF.

This chain uses TRBV6-5 with TRBJ1-2; D might be TRBD1 (6 bases). V was trimmed by 5 bases and J by 6 bases, leaving 19 bases between them. Per the germline V gene, CDR1 is MNHEY and CDR2 is SVGAGI. This CDR3 has 15 amino acids. The CDR3 nucleotides are TGTGCCAGCAGTACCGGGGACAAGCGTTTAGATGGCTACACCTTC. It is translated as CASSTGDKRLDGYTF.

The V and J genes are TRBV14 and TRBJ1-2, with a possible D match to TRBD1 (5 bases). Germline-derived CDR1 and CDR2 are SGHDN and FVKESK. This CDR3 has 13 residues. V gave up 5 bases and J gave up 4 bases, with 11 bases separating them. DNA for the CDR3: TGTGCCAGCAGCTCCCAGGGAGGCTATGGCTACACCTTC. It translates to CASSSQGGYGYTF. Using reference TRBV14 and TRBJ1-2 for the parts outside the CDR3, the full variable domain is EAGVTQFPSHSVIEKGQTVTLRCDPISGHDNLYWYRRVMGKEIKFLLHFVKESKQDESGMPNNRFLAERTGGTYSTLKVQPAELEDSGVYFCASSSQGGYGYTFGSGTRLTVV.

The chain carries TRBV5-4 and TRBJ1-1, with 11 bases lining up with TRBD1. The germline V gene encodes CDR1 SGHNT and CDR2 YYREEE (reference sequence). Trimming removed 2 bases from V and 8 bases from J; junction bases left unmatched: 8. The CDR3 consists of 15 residues. CDR3 sequence (DNA): TGTGCCAGCAGCTTCGGACAGGGGGCGCGAACCGAAGCTTTCTTT. Its protein is CASSFGQGARTEAFF.

V gene TRBV7-9 combines with J gene TRBJ1-1; tentatively, D is TRBD1 (6 bases). In germline, CDR1 is SEHNR, CDR2 FQNEAQ (reference sequence). Trimming shortened V by 3 bases and J by 8 bases, and 13 bases separated the two germline ends. CDR3 length: 13 residues. The CDR3 coding sequence is TGTGCCAGCAGCTTGCAGACAGGTGGGGAAGCTTTCTTT. Translating it yields CASSLQTGGEAFF.

The chain combines TRBV5-5 with TRBJ2-1; D ambiguous. The V gene's germline CDR1 is SGHKS and CDR2 YYEKEE (reference sequence). The CDR3 consists of 10 residues. Trimming shortened V by 7 bases and J by 8 bases, and 7 bases separated the two germline ends. CDR3 bases: TGTGCCAGCGCGGTAGATGAGCAGTTCTTC. This encodes CASAVDEQFF.

This chain links TRBV11-2 with TRBJ2-7, with TRBD1 as a possible D gene (5 bases). Germline CDR1 reads SGHAT; CDR2 reads FQNNGV. The CDR3 runs 13 residues. V was cut by 0 bases and J by 5 bases, with 8 bases left in between. Here the CDR3 DNA reads TGTGCCAGCAGCTTAGAAGGGGTCCACGAGCAGTACTTC. It codes for CASSLEGVHEQYF. The whole variable domain, filled in from reference TRBV11-2 and TRBJ2-7, reads EAGVAQSPRYKIIEKRQSVAFWCNPISGHATLYWYQQILGQGPKLLIQFQNNGVVDDSQLPKDRFSAERLKGVDSTLKIQPAKLEDSAVYLCASSLEGVHEQYFGPGTRLTVT.

V is TRBV9 and J is TRBJ2-2; 7 bases are shared with TRBD1. Germline V gene data show CDR1 as SGDLS and CDR2 as YYNGEE. The trim removed 4 bases at V and 4 bases at J, leaving 10 bases unmatched. The CDR3 has 16 residues. This chain's CDR3 is CASSRYLGQVTGELFF. CDR3 coding DNA: TGTGCCAGCAGCCGATATCTTGGACAGGTCACCGGGGAGCTGTTTTTT.

The chain links TRBV20-1 to TRBJ2-1, with 10 bases identical to TRBD1. This CDR3 comprises 16 residues. Germline CDR1 and CDR2: DFQATT and SNEGSKA (reference sequence). V trimming: 3 bases; J trimming: 1 base; junction bases outside the gene matches: 6. The CDR3 spells CSASTPGQGSYNEQFF. As DNA, the CDR3 is TGCAGTGCTAGTACCCCGGGACAGGGGTCCTACAATGAGCAGTTCTTC.

J is TRBJ2-7 and V is TRBV5-6; TRBD1 aligns across 9 bases. The CDR3 runs to 14 residues. V dropped 2 bases and J dropped 6; count of bases not matched to a gene: 6. The V gene's germline CDR1 is SGHDT and CDR2 YYEEEE. CDR3 bases: TGTGCCAGCAGCTTTGGGACAGGGAGTCGCGAGCAGTACTTC. Its translation: CASSFGTGSREQYF.

The rearrangement links TRBV10-3 to TRBJ1-2, with 8 positions matching TRBD1. There are 15 residues in the CDR3. Germline CDR1 ENHRY, CDR2 SYGVKD. The V segment lost 4 bases and the J segment 7 bases; nucleotides outside the gene matches: 11. This CDR3 reads CAISGNGQGAVGYTF. CDR3 coding DNA: TGTGCCATCAGTGGTAATGGGCAGGGGGCGGTTGGCTACACCTTC.

The chain has TRBV27 and TRBJ2-3; a possible D gene is TRBD1 (6 bases). Trimming pared 6 bases from V and 2 bases from J, leaving 15 bases between. Germline V CDR1 and CDR2: MNHEY, SMNVEV (reference sequence). The CDR3 is 15 amino acids. CDR3 residues: CASSRGVGSTDTQYF. DNA of the CDR3: TGTGCCAGCAGCAGGGGAGTAGGGTCCACAGATACGCAGTATTTT.

In DNA form, the CDR3 reads TGCAGCTCTCCGGACAGGGCGGGATATGGCTACACCTTC. Translating it yields CSSPDRAGYGYTF. The rearrangement joins TRBV29-1 to TRBJ1-2, with 8 positions matching TRBD1. This CDR3 is 13 amino acids long. V gave up 8 bases and J gave up 5 bases; unmatched junction bases: 10. Germline V gene data show CDR1 as SQVTM and CDR2 as ANQGSEA. The variable domain in full, with the rest retrieved from reference TRBV29-1 and TRBJ1-2, is SAVISQKPSRDICQRGTSLTIQCQVDSQVTMMFWYRQQPGQSLTLIATANQGSEATYESGFVIDKFPISRPNLTFSTLTVSNMSPEDSSIYLCSSPDRAGYGYTFGSGTRLTVV.

The V and J genes are TRBV19 and TRBJ1-1, with 7 bases that match TRBD1. Trimming took 5 bases from V and 3 from J; bases not matched to a gene: 6. This CDR3 comprises 14 residues. Germline-derived CDR1 and CDR2 are LNHDA and SQIVND (reference sequence). The CDR3 DNA sequence: TGTGCCAGTAGTCAGACAGGGAGAGACACTGAAGCTTTCTTT. It translates to CASSQTGRDTEAFF.

This clone came up once. The V call is TRBV18, the J call TRBJ2-7, with 9 bases that match TRBD1. Germline lookup yields CDR1 KGHSH and CDR2 LQKENI. The CDR3 runs 16 residues. V was clipped by 5 bases and J by 5 bases; unmatched bases: 13. The CDR3 spells CASSSRSPQGAHEQYF. CDR3 nucleotides: TGTGCCAGCTCATCAAGGAGCCCACAGGGGGCTCACGAGCAGTACTTC.

The chain is built from TRBV7-2 and TRBJ1-2, with D uncertain. Per the germline V gene, CDR1 is SGHTA and CDR2 is FQGNSA. V lost 3 bases, J lost 3 bases, and 17 bases lay in between. This CDR3 contains 16 residues. The CDR3 reads CASSFPSNRRDYGYTF. CDR3 coding DNA: TGTGCCAGCAGCTTTCCTTCAAACCGGAGGGACTATGGCTACACCTTC.

The chain is built from TRBV3-1 (or the pseudogene TRBV3-2) and TRBJ1-6; 7 bases align to TRBD1. Germline values: CDR1 LGHDT, CDR2 YNNKEL (reference sequence). The J segment lost 7 bases and the V segment lost 4 bases, leaving 13 bases of the junction unmatched. The CDR3 spans 17 residues. The CDR3: CASSRPGGLSVNSPLHF. The CDR3 nucleotides are TGTGCCAGCAGCCGACCAGGGGGTTTATCCGTGAATTCACCCCTCCACTTT.

The V call is TRBV10-1, the J call TRBJ1-5; TRBD1 aligns across 7 bases. The germline gives CDR1 WNHNN, CDR2 SYGVQD (reference sequence). The CDR3 contains 14 residues. V was pared by 5 bases and J by 5 bases, with 6 bases of the junction left unmatched. The CDR3 nucleotides are TGCGCCAGCAGTCCTACAGGGGAAGATCAGCCCCAGCATTTT. Residues: CASSPTGEDQPQHF.

This clone was seen a single time. J is TRBJ1-2 and V is TRBV18; 9 bases align to TRBD1. Germline V gives CDR1 KGHSH, CDR2 LQKENI. Unmatched junction bases numbered 4, after V lost 3 bases and J lost 2 bases. The CDR3 covers 15 residues. CDR3 nucleotides: TGTGCCAGCTCACCGGGGACAGGGCCGAACTATGGCTACACCTTC. The encoded protein is CASSPGTGPNYGYTF.

V is TRBV19 and J is TRBJ1-5; TRBD1 is a possible D gene (5 bases). The V and J ends lost 1 base and 6 bases respectively, with 10 bases between them. The CDR3 is 14 amino acids. Germline assignment: CDR1 LNHDA and CDR2 SQIVND (reference sequence). The CDR3 protein is CASSIVAGGQPQHF. As DNA, the CDR3 is TGTGCCAGTAGTATAGTGGCGGGGGGTCAGCCCCAGCATTTT.